This entry is about one T cell receptor (beta chain). Only a few counts were recorded for this clone. It has no known antigen specificity. No much larger clone is present one base from it, and per-base qualities are unavailable. This entry belongs to a study of beta chain features in type 1 diabetes (dated by TCRdb to 2016 to 2019). In the study overall: Mean age, gender distribution, total cell number and subset yield did not differ between patients and healthy donors. Regulatory and stem cell-like memory subsets were isolated from only 8 patients and about eight healthy donors, whereas naive and central memory subsets came from all 28 donors. In the study, recently diagnosed type 1 diabetes patients and matched healthy donors were compared on the TCRB repertoires of their sorted circulating CD4+ T cell subsets. A total of 85 million to 140 million sorted cells were examined across all samples, and a strong correlation was observed between cell number per subset and RNA yield.

Beyond this particular receptor, the publication reports: At VDJ recombination sites, patients with type 1 diabetes made fewer insertions and deleted more nucleotides, a pattern implying thymic rearrangement abnormalities. PCR might favor shorter templates, but patient and control samples were amplified and corrected together, so any skew would affect both groups equally. In all four CD4+ subsets, TCRB CDR3 length was moderately but significantly shorter in type 1 diabetes patients. Naive, central memory and regulatory TCRB repertoires appeared to be more alike among patients than among healthy donors. Because cDNA rather than genomic DNA was sequenced, highly expressing activated cells could have been over-represented, although no difference in activation and CD3 levels was found between groups. HLA sub-analyses involved small numbers of individuals, so any influence of HLA type on TCRB rearrangement remained unresolved.

Each donor gave one peripheral blood draw, approximately 0.11 L on average, collected into heparinised tubes. A BD FACSAria II and a panel including CD45RO, CCR7, CD25, CD127, CD95 and CD27 were used to sort naive, central memory, regulatory and stem cell-like memory CD4+ T cells. Purity was above 95% for every sorted population. PBMCs were isolated right away by Lymphoprep density gradient centrifugation and were stained directly, without culture. To minimize batch effects, samples were stained and sorted in pairs, one healthy donor with one patient per experiment. All of the isolated RNA was reverse transcribed with the High Capacity cDNA Reverse Transcription Kit, so expressed TCRB transcripts were sequenced. Naive, central memory and regulatory T cell samples underwent deep immunoSEQ sequencing, averaging around 4 million total reads per sample. After sorted cells were lysed in RLT buffer, RNA was extracted with DNase-treated RNeasy Micro or Mini kits, with the choice depending on cell number. To prevent cross-contamination, every cell subset was processed on its own, while patient and healthy donor samples were processed together. The immunoSEQ multiplex PCR was used to amplify TCRB sequences from cDNA, yielding 87-bp fragments that span the CDR3 region. The amplicons were sequenced using the Illumina HiSeq platform. The published analysis was carried out like this. Synthetic template baselines were used to correct PCR bias computationally, reads within Hamming distance 2 were collapsed, and singletons that could not be merged were discarded. Reads were aligned to IMGT to assign V, D and J genes, CDR3 length, and insertions or deletions at six rearrangement sites. Within each subset, clonotype counts were normalized to sorted cell number, after which true diversity and Gini coefficients were computed with the tcR R package. Repertoire sharing was quantified using the overlap coefficient calculated on TCRB nucleotide sequences. Entries here come from immuneACCESS through TCRdb and include only in-frame sequences with V and J called. Some clones fail to appear in such tables; in the studies checked, an unresolved V gene covers under half of the shortfall, and the cause of the remainder is unknown. V and J calls plus clone size are reproduced from that table; the DNA served to infer D and trimming. This sample gives 65,000 to 85,000 clones in total; nearly 50% of them show up just once. 0.7% of the sample goes to the ten largest clones.

V ends up 4 bases short and J 4 bases short, with an unmatched junction base count of 6. Counted from cysteine to phenylalanine, this CDR3 has 15 amino acids. Just CDR3 DNA is preserved here, 45 bases in frame from base 1. Looking up the germline V gene (reference sequence) yields CDR1 SEHNR and CDR2 FQNEAQ. In this chain, TRBV7-9 is recombined with TRBJ2-3, and TRBD2 aligns with 9 junction nucleotides. The sequenced sample was central memory CD4+ T cells from blood. This TCR came from a man younger than 45 with type 1 diabetes. The encoded CDR3 is CASSSAGGTADTQYF. The nucleotide sequence reads as follows: TGTGCCAGCAGCTCAGCGGGAGGCACGGCAGATACGCAGTATTTT.